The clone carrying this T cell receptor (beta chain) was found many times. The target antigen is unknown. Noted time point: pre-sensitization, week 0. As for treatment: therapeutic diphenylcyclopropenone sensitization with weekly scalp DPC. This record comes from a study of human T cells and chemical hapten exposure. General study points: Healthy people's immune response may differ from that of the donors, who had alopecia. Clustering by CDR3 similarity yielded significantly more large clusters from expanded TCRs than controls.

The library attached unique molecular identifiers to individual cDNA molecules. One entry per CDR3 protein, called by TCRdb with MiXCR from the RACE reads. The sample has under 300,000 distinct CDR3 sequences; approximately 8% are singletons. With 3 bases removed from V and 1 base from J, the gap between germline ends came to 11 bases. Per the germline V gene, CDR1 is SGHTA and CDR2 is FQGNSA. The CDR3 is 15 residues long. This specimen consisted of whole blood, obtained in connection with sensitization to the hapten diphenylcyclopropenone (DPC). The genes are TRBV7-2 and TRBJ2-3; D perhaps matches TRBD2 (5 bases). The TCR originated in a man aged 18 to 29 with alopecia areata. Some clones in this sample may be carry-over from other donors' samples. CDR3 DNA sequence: TGTGCCAGCAGCTTCTCGAGGGTACGCACAGATACGCAGTATTTT. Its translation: CASSFSRVRTDTQYF.